This entry lists 13 T cell receptor beta chains sequenced from one sample in a study of blood T cell repertoires in COVID-19. Data came from immunoSEQ multiplex PCR; TCRdb stores just in-frame clones and leaves some out. The data contain 200,000 to 300,000 clones, about 87% of them singletons. Sequencing was done on a sample of PBMCs or T cells enriched from blood (not recorded which). The source of these receptors is a woman aged 40 to 50 who had been exposed to COVID-19.

The chain is built from TRBV5-4 and TRBJ1-3; possible D gene TRBD1, 5 bases. The CDR3 has 15 amino acids. Germline-derived CDR1 and CDR2 are SGHNT and YYREEE (reference sequence). V was cut by 0 bases and J by 1 base, with 8 bases left in between. CDR3 residues: CASSLAGGSGNTIYF. CDR3 DNA: TGTGCCAGCAGCTTGGCCGGGGGATCTGGAAACACCATATATTTT.

As concerns this clone: In the same sample, other DNA sequences code for this CDR3. The gene calls are TRBV19 and TRBJ2-2; D may be TRBD2 (5 bases). The germline V gene encodes CDR1 LNHDA and CDR2 SQIVND (reference sequence). V lost 3 bases to trimming and J lost 3 bases, with 11 bases between them. The CDR3 covers 15 residues. The CDR3: CASSIGESYTGELFF. CDR3 sequence (DNA): TGTGCCAGTAGTATTGGGGAGTCCTACACCGGGGAGCTGTTTTTT.

This clone showed up just a few times. The V call is TRBV29-1, the J call TRBJ2-2; D unresolved. The V end was cut by 3 bases, the J end by 5 bases, with 13 bases between. CDR3 length: 14 residues. Germline CDR1 and CDR2: SQVTM and ANQGSEA. CDR3: CSVEAPAVTGELFF. The CDR3 DNA follows: TGCAGCGTTGAGGCACCCGCAGTAACCGGGGAGCTGTTTTTT.

The V call is TRBV27, the J call TRBJ1-5; a possible D gene is TRBD1 (5 bases). V dropped 2 bases and J dropped 2 bases, with 10 bases sitting between them. The CDR3 covers 15 residues. Germline V gene data show CDR1 as MNHEY and CDR2 as SMNVEV (reference sequence). CDR3 bases: TGTGCCAGCAGTTTACAGGGCGGGGGCAATCAGCCCCAGCATTTT. It translates to CASSLQGGGNQPQHF.

V usage is TRBV24-1 and J usage is TRBJ1-1; D might be TRBD1 (6 bases). The V end lost 9 bases, the J end lost 1 base, and 17 bases lay between the germline ends. This CDR3 spans 15 amino acids. Germline V gene sequence: CDR1 KGHDR, CDR2 SFDVKD. Here the CDR3 reads CATRPQGGGNTEAFF. CDR3 sequence (DNA): TGTGCCACCCGTCCCCAAGGGGGGGGGAACACTGAAGCTTTCTTT.

This chain connects TRBV4-2 to TRBJ1-2; 7 nucleotides align to TRBD1. This CDR3 has 15 amino acids. V lost 0 bases and J lost 8; bases outside the gene matches: 9. Germline lookup yields CDR1 LGHNA and CDR2 YNFKEQ. The CDR3 reads CASSQDQQGLWGYTF. The CDR3 bases are TGTGCCAGCAGCCAAGATCAACAGGGGTTGTGGGGCTACACCTTC.

J is TRBJ1-1 and V is TRBV28, with D tentatively TRBD1 (5 bases). The CDR3 extends over 12 amino acids. The V end was cut by 1 base, the J end by 11 bases, with 11 bases between. The germline V gene has CDR1 MDHEN and CDR2 SYDVKM. CDR3 residues: CASSLFGRVAFF. The CDR3 DNA reads TGTGCCAGCAGTTTATTCGGCAGGGTTGCTTTCTTT.

The chain joins TRBV6-6 to TRBJ2-7; TRBD2 might be the D (6 bases). The CDR3 has 16 amino acids. Germline V gives CDR1 MNHNY, CDR2 SVGAGI (reference sequence). Trimming removed 8 bases at V and 7 bases at J, with 27 bases between. CDR3 DNA sequence: TGTGCCAGCCGAGTAGGGGTAAGCGGGCCACGGGAGGAGCAGTACTTC. It encodes CASRVGVSGPREEQYF.

This chain joins TRBV19 and TRBJ1-5, with 7 bases identical to TRBD1. The ends lost 9 bases at V and 2 bases at J; junction bases unmatched: 10. This CDR3 is built from 15 residues. CDR1 is LNHDA and CDR2 is SQIVND in the germline V gene (reference sequence). The CDR3 protein is CASRLPGTGNQPQHF. The CDR3 coding sequence is TGTGCCAGCAGACTCCCGGGGACAGGCAATCAGCCCCAGCATTTT.

This chain joins TRBV28 and TRBJ1-2; D perhaps matches TRBD1 (5 bases). The CDR3 runs 13 residues. V shed 2 bases and J shed 6 bases, with 10 bases lying between them. Germline CDR1 MDHEN, CDR2 SYDVKM. Written as DNA, the CDR3 is TGTGCCAGCAGTTTAAAAGGGGTGAATGGCTACACCTTC. Its translation is CASSLKGVNGYTF.

This rearrangement joins TRBV9 to TRBJ1-3, with D maybe TRBD1 (6 bases). Germline V gives CDR1 SGDLS, CDR2 YYNGEE. Trimming cost V 3 bases and J 0 bases, with 10 bases left between them. This CDR3 contains 15 residues. The DNA for the CDR3 is TGTGCCAGCAGCGAATTGACAGGCTCTGGAAACACCATATATTTT. It codes for CASSELTGSGNTIYF.

The V gene is TRBV27, the J gene TRBJ1-5; D unclear. The CDR3 has 15 residues. The germline gives CDR1 MNHEY, CDR2 SMNVEV (reference sequence). The V end was cut by 6 bases, the J end by 0 bases, with 12 bases between. In DNA, the CDR3 is TGTGCCAGCAGCCGCCGGGAATATAGCAATCAGCCCCAGCATTTT. Its translation: CASSRREYSNQPQHF.

The chain carries TRBV9 and TRBJ1-2; no definite D call. V shed 2 bases and J shed 4 bases, with 12 bases lying between them. The CDR3 consists of 14 residues. Germline lookup yields CDR1 SGDLS and CDR2 YYNGEE. CDR3 residues: CASSVGGLSYGYTF. The CDR3 nucleotides are TGTGCCAGCAGCGTGGGAGGATTGAGCTATGGCTACACCTTC.